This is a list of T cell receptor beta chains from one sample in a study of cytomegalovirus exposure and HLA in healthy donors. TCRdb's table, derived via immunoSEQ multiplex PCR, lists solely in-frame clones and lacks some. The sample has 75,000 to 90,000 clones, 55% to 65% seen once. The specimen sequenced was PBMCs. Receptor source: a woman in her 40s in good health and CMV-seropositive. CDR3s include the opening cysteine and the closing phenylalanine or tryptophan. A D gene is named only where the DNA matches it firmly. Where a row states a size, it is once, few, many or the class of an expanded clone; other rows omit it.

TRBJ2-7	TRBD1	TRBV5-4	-	CASSVPGTGTYEQYF	TGTGCCAGCAGCGTCCCCGGGACAGGGACCTACGAGCAGTACTTC
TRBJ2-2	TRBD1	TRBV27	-	CASSSGTANTGELFF	TGTGCCAGCAGTTCCGGGACAGCGAACACCGGGGAGCTGTTTTTT
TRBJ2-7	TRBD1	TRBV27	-	CASSPGTAYYEQYF	TGTGCCAGCAGTCCCGGGACAGCCTACTACGAGCAGTACTTC
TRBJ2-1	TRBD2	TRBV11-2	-	CASNDEAGGSDNEQFF	TGTGCCAGCAACGACGAAGCGGGAGGGAGCGACAATGAGCAGTTCTTC
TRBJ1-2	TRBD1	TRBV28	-	CASSSGQGLGFYGYTF	TGTGCCAGCAGTTCCGGACAGGGGTTGGGCTTCTATGGCTACACCTTC
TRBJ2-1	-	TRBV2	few	CASSLESVPYNEQFF	TGTGCCAGCAGTTTGGAGTCGGTTCCGTACAATGAGCAGTTCTTC
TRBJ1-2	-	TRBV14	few	CASSRDRNYGYTF	TGTGCCAGCAGTCGAGACAGGAACTATGGCTACACCTTC
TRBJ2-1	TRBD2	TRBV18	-	CASSPRLAEGAGNEQFF	TGTGCCAGCTCACCCCGACTAGCGGAGGGGGCGGGCAATGAGCAGTTCTTC
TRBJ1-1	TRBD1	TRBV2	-	CASKEGQGGTEAFF	TGTGCCAGCAAGGAGGGACAGGGCGGGACTGAAGCTTTCTTT
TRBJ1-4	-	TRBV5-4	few	CASSSLDGENEKLFF	TGTGCCAGCAGCTCGCTTGATGGGGAGAATGAAAAACTGTTTTTT
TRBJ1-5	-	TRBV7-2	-	CASSLAGGVSNQPQHF	TGTGCCAGCAGCTTAGCGGGGGGGGTAAGCAATCAGCCCCAGCATTTT
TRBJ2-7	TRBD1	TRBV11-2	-	CASSPLTGQGYEQYF	TGTGCCAGCAGCCCACTTACGGGACAGGGCTACGAGCAGTACTTC
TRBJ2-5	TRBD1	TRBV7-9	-	CASSWTGEETQYF	TGTGCCAGCAGCTGGACAGGGGAAGAGACCCAGTACTTC
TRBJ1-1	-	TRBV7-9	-	CASSITTATEAFF	TGTGCCAGCAGCATCACGACAGCCACTGAAGCTTTCTTT
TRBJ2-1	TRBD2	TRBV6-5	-	CASSGIGTSGEQFF	TGTGCCAGCAGTGGAATCGGGACTAGCGGAGAGCAGTTCTTC
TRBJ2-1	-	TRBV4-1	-	CASSYVSGENEQFF	TGCGCCAGCAGCTACGTCTCGGGAGAAAATGAGCAGTTCTTC
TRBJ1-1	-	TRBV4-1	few	CASSHGRPHAENTEAFF	TGCGCCAGCAGCCATGGCCGTCCCCATGCCGAGAACACTGAAGCTTTCTTT
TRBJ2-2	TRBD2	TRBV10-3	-	CAITGRSTGELFF	TGTGCCATCACCGGGAGGAGCACCGGGGAGCTGTTTTTT
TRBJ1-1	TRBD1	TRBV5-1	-	CASSQTGGEYTEAFF	TGCGCCAGCAGCCAAACAGGGGGTGAATACACTGAAGCTTTCTTT
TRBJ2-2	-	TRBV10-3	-	CAISEEYLANTGELFF	TGTGCCATCAGTGAGGAGTATCTTGCGAACACCGGGGAGCTGTTTTTT
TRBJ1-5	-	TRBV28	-	CASSLIRFSGQPQHF	TGTGCCAGCAGTTTAATCAGGTTCAGTGGTCAGCCCCAGCATTTT
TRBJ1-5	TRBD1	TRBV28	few	CASTPFSLRGRSSNQPQHF	TGTGCCAGCACCCCCTTTAGCCTCAGGGGGAGGTCTAGCAATCAGCCCCAGCATTTT
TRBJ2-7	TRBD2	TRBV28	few	CASSSLVYGAGERSYEQYF	TGTGCCAGCAGTTCCCTGGTGTACGGCGCGGGAGAACGTTCCTACGAGCAGTACTTC
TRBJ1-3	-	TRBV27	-	CASSANYRVSGNTIYF	TGTGCCAGCAGTGCCAACTACAGGGTATCTGGAAACACCATATATTTT
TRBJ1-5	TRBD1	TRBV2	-	CASRYRGSNQPQHF	TGTGCCAGCAGATACAGGGGCAGCAATCAGCCCCAGCATTTT
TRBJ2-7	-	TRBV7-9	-	CASSLQESSYEQYF	TGTGCCAGCAGTCTCCAGGAAAGCTCCTACGAGCAGTACTTC
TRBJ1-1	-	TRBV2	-	CASSYMVRVEAFF	TGTGCCAGCAGTTATATGGTGCGGGTTGAAGCTTTCTTT
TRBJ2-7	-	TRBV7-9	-	CASSRTETYEQYF	TGTGCCAGCAGCCGGACTGAGACCTACGAGCAGTACTTC
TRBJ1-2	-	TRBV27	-	CASSPNPAVPSSGYTF	TGTGCCAGCAGTCCGAACCCCGCGGTCCCCTCCTCTGGCTACACCTTC
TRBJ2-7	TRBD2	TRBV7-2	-	CASSLDGAGGREQYF	TGTGCCAGCAGCTTAGACGGCGCGGGAGGACGCGAGCAGTACTTC
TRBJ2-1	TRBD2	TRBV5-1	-	CASSLFLAGRDNEQFF	TGCGCCAGCAGCTTGTTTCTAGCGGGCAGAGACAATGAGCAGTTCTTC
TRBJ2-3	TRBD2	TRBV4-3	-	CASSQDPGSGTDTQYF	TGCGCCAGCAGCCAAGATCCGGGTAGCGGGACAGATACGCAGTATTTT
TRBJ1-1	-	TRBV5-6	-	CASSFGRQPEAFF	TGTGCCAGCAGCTTCGGTAGACAGCCTGAAGCTTTCTTT
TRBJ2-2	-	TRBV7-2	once	CASSSTGGLYTGELFF	TGTGCCAGCAGCTCGACAGGCGGACTTTACACCGGGGAGCTGTTTTTT